This T cell receptor (beta chain) was profiled in a study of cytomegalovirus exposure and HLA in healthy donors. Turning to the study itself: One earlier analysis, a look at 150 million to 200 million T cells, found some 100 million unique TCR beta sequences.

General study points: It was approximately 160 TCR beta chains that were listed as cytomegalovirus-associated.

PCR used 60 Vbeta primers and 13 Jbeta primers. Some clones are missing from TCRdb's copy, which holds only in-frame ones; the method was immunoSEQ multiplex PCR. The table has more than 140,000 clones, almost 80% seen once. Remarks on this clone: What it binds is not known.

Specimen: PBMCs. This receptor was identified in a male donor in good health and CMV-seronegative.

The CDR3 loop reads CASSLIGGPFNEQFF. As DNA, the CDR3 is TGTGCCAGCAGCTTAATCGGGGGGCCTTTCAATGAGCAGTTCTTC. The V call is TRBV7-3, the J call TRBJ2-1, with a weak D call TRBD2 (7 bases). Trimming pared 1 base from V and 6 bases from J, leaving 13 bases between. Germline V gene lookup returns CDR1 SGHTA and CDR2 FQGTGA. The CDR3 sequence is 15 residues long.